The T cell receptor beta chain described here comes from a study of blood T cells in healthy people across ages. This clonotype has only a few counts. Primers used in a second PCR of about 6 to 11 cycles were a sample-barcoded 5' primer and a J-beta primer mix. TCRdb itself ran the 5' RACE reads through MiXCR, one entry per CDR3 protein. In the table there are some 1.5 million distinct CDR3 sequences, approximately 28% of which are singletons. Ranging in age from roughly 6 to 95, the donors were healthy Caucasian individuals from Russia. A minimum of 5.5 micrograms of total RNA was extracted per sample. The sequence was obtained from a woman in her twenties or thirties in good health. The specimen sequenced was blood.

CDR3: CASSLTTGAYEQYF. In DNA, the CDR3 is TGTGCCAGCAGCCTCACGACAGGGGCATACGAGCAGTACTTC. This rearrangement joins TRBV7-3 to TRBJ2-7, with 8 bases fitting TRBD1. CDR1 is SGHTA, CDR2 FQGTGA, per germline. Trimming removed 5 bases from V and 4 bases from J; junction bases left unmatched: 7. The CDR3 runs 14 residues.